The T cell receptor (beta chain) under discussion was sequenced for a study of cytomegalovirus exposure and HLA in healthy donors. Assay: immunoSEQ multiplex PCR; the TCRdb copy retains only in-frame clones and omits some. The sample lists some 140,000 clones; approximately 84% were seen once. Study outcomes and limitations: Cytomegalovirus status was reportedly diagnosed by the classifier with high sensitivity and specificity. The study listed 150 to 200 cytomegalovirus-associated TCR beta chains. In the 130 or so validation repertoires, about 94% of cluster scores exceeded 0, per a later analysis. Specificity of a few CMV-associated chains for CMV antigens was verified in vitro.

As concerns this clone: Antigen specificity is unknown.

This receptor was taken from a woman aged 25 to 39 in good health and CMV-seronegative. Sample: PBMCs.

The CDR3 nucleotides are TGTGCCAGCAGGGCGGACAGGGACTACAATTCACCCCTCCACTTT. Translated, it gives CASRADRDYNSPLHF. This rearrangement joins TRBV6-6 to TRBJ1-6; TRBD1 matches 8 bases. This CDR3 contains 15 residues. Germline V CDR1 and CDR2: MNHNY, SVGAGI (reference sequence). The ends lost 6 bases at V and 7 bases at J; junction bases unmatched: 8.